The source of this T cell receptor (beta chain) is a study of T-cell memory formation after mild COVID-19. General observations from the study: Most CD4+ clones that shrank were in CM and EM, while CD8+ ones turned up in EMRA. Clones contracting across day 15 to 85 had a balanced CD4/CD8 profile; later expanding clones leaned CD4+. Cross-reactive memory apparently joined, as some responding clones appeared in pre-infection memory.

TCRalpha and TCRbeta libraries used 5'RACE with constant-segment primers and UMIs. TCRdb re-called the 5' RACE reads through MiXCR, storing one row per CDR3 protein. The sample gives hundreds of thousands of distinct CDR3 sequences, around 17% of which show up once; about 22% is in the top ten. Germline trimming cut 6 bases from V and 6 bases from J; bases unmatched to any gene: 21. The length of the CDR3 is 17 residues. CDR1 SQVTM and CDR2 ANQGSEA come from the germline V gene. Details on this clonotype: No antigen is known for it.

This receptor was obtained from a man between 18 and 35 years old who had mild COVID-19 (a few samples of this study predate the infection). Cell type and time point are not known. Sequenced sample: PBMCs or a T cell subset sorted from them (not recorded which). The chain links TRBV29-1 to TRBJ2-7; 9 nucleotides match TRBD1. Written as DNA, the CDR3 is TGCAGCGTAAGGACCGGGACAGGGATAACAAGTTCCGTCGAGCAGTACTTC. It is translated as CSVRTGTGITSSVEQYF.